What follows are 20 T cell receptor beta chains derived from one specimen sequenced in a study of T cell responses to AZD1222 COVID-19 vaccine. This table comes from immunoSEQ multiplex PCR, and its TCRdb copy is limited to in-frame clones, with some not included. Of approximately 150,000 clones detected, 80% to 90% appear once; the ten largest clones hold roughly 1.7%. Here the sequenced sample was peripheral blood, taken on day 0 of AZD1222 vaccination. These receptors were taken from an adult in good health.

The V and J genes are TRBV3-1 (or the pseudogene TRBV3-2) and TRBJ2-2, with D unclear. V gave up 3 bases and J gave up 6 bases, with 11 bases separating them. The CDR3 is 14 amino acids. The germline gives CDR1 LGHDT, CDR2 YNNKEL (reference sequence). The CDR3 region has the DNA TGTGCCAGCAGCCAGATAGGAAGTCCCGGGGAGCTGTTTTTT. It yields the protein CASSQIGSPGELFF.

V gene TRBV18 combines with J gene TRBJ2-6; D gene uncertain. The ends were cut back, 6 bases at V and 3 bases at J, with 9 bases in the middle. Germline CDR1 is KGHSH and CDR2 is LQKENI. This CDR3 comprises 14 residues. For the CDR3, the DNA is TGTGCCAGCTCCCCTCCAAGTGGGGCCAACGTCCTGACTTTC. It translates to CASSPPSGANVLTF.

V is TRBV18 and J is TRBJ2-2; D is uncertain. The CDR3 has 15 amino acids. V lost 0 bases, J lost 5 bases, and 10 bases lay in between. Germline lookup yields CDR1 KGHSH and CDR2 LQKENI. The DNA for the CDR3 is TGTGCCAGCTCACCACCAGCCGGACGGACCGGGGAGCTGTTTTTT. Protein product: CASSPPAGRTGELFF.

This clone was seen only once. The chain recombines TRBV7-3 with TRBJ1-1, with a weak D call TRBD1 (5 bases). CDR3 size: 13 residues. The germline V gene has CDR1 SGHTA and CDR2 FQGTGA. Trimming removed 4 bases at V and 4 bases at J, with 10 bases between. The CDR3 region has the DNA TGTGCCAGCAGCTCGACAGTAACCACTGAAGCTTTCTTT. Amino acid sequence: CASSSTVTTEAFF.

Remarks on this clone: The junction and the germline gene differ at one end; a read error may be behind it. CDR3 DNA sequence: TGTGCCAGCAGTTTATACCCGTTCAACACCCTCGGCTTC. Translation gives CASSLYPFNTLGF. The chain links TRBV27 to TRBJ1-2; D call uncertain. In germline, CDR1 is MNHEY, CDR2 SMNVEV (reference sequence). The CDR3 runs 13 residues.

The chain uses TRBV21-1 and TRBJ2-3; the table assigns TRBD2, which was not confirmed against the DNA. TRBV21-1 is recorded as a pseudogene. The CDR3 is made up of 19 amino acids. Here the CDR3 reads CASSKCELWLAPFTDTQYF. The DNA of the CDR3 is TGTGCCAGCAGCAAATGCGAACTGTGGCTAGCGCCTTTCACAGATACGCAGTATTTT.

The chain carries TRBV6-5 and TRBJ1-2; D is undetermined. The CDR3 has 15 amino acids. CDR1 and CDR2 (germline): MNHEY, SVGAGI. The ends were cut back, 2 bases at V and 0 bases at J, with 10 bases in the middle. CDR3 region: CASSYLRNSNYGYTF. CDR3 nucleotide sequence: TGTGCCAGCAGTTACCTTCGGAATTCTAACTATGGCTACACCTTC.

This clone has just a few counts. The V and J genes are TRBV10-3 and TRBJ2-3; 8 positions match TRBD2. Germline CDR1 and CDR2: ENHRY and SYGVKD. This CDR3 is built from 14 residues. V trimming: 3 bases; J trimming: 1 base; junction bases outside the gene matches: 0. This CDR3 is CAISEAGGTDTQYF. CDR3 DNA sequence: TGTGCCATCAGTGAAGCGGGAGGCACAGATACGCAGTATTTT.

This chain joins TRBV21-1 and TRBJ1-2; the DNA was not compared with TRBD1, the D call given in the table. TRBV21-1 is termed a pseudogene. The CDR3 runs to 15 residues. CDR3 region: CASSNPGGARYGYTF. In DNA, the CDR3 is TGTGCCAGCAGCAACCCAGGGGGCGCTCGGTATGGCTACACCTTC.

This chain joins TRBV27 and TRBJ2-7; tentatively, D is TRBD2 (6 bases). Looked up from germline, CDR1 is MNHEY and CDR2 is SMNVEV (reference sequence). The CDR3 contains 13 residues. V dropped 10 bases and J dropped 0 bases, with 13 bases sitting between them. The CDR3 DNA sequence: TGTGCCACGGGAGAGGGCAACTCCTACGAGCAGTACTTC. Translation gives CATGEGNSYEQYF.

The CDR3 DNA reads as TGTGCCTGGAGTGATCGGGGGTTAGCCAAAAACATTCAGTACTTC. Protein product: CAWSDRGLAKNIQYF. The gene calls are TRBV30 and TRBJ2-4; maybe TRBD2 (6 bases). The CDR3 runs 15 residues. Trimming took off 1 base at V and 0 bases at J, with 10 bases between the two ends. Germline assignment: CDR1 GTSNPN and CDR2 SVGIG (reference sequence).

The chain carries TRBV7-8 and TRBJ2-2, with a tentative D call TRBD2 (7 bases). The V and J ends lost 4 bases and 4 bases respectively, with 10 bases between them. Germline lookup yields CDR1 SGHVS and CDR2 FQNEAQ. This CDR3 is built from 14 residues. CDR3 nucleotides: TGTGCCAGCAGCTCCCGGGGGGCCACCGGGGAGCTGTTTTTT. Its translation: CASSSRGATGELFF.

This rearrangement joins TRBV19 to TRBJ1-5, with a weak D call TRBD1 (6 bases). The V and J ends lost 5 bases and 3 bases respectively, with 11 bases between them. CDR1 and CDR2 (germline): LNHDA, SQIVND (reference sequence). The CDR3 has 14 residues. The CDR3, as DNA: TGTGCCAGTAGTTACGGGGGCCCCAATCAGCCCCAGCATTTT. It is translated as CASSYGGPNQPQHF.

The V call is TRBV6-5, the J call TRBJ2-7; D not resolved. The CDR3 has 14 residues. With 7 bases removed from V and 0 bases from J, the gap between germline ends came to 13 bases. Germline CDR1 MNHEY, CDR2 SVGAGI. The CDR3 sequence: CASMPDGSSYEQYF. CDR3 bases: TGTGCCAGCATGCCAGACGGTAGCTCCTACGAGCAGTACTTC.

This clone was picked up a small number of times. The J gene is TRBJ1-1, the V gene TRBV18, with D unresolved. The ends were cut back, 3 bases at V and 1 base at J, with 9 bases in the middle. The CDR3 contains 14 residues. Looked up from germline, CDR1 is KGHSH and CDR2 is LQKENI. CDR3 loop: CASSPGRTNTEAFF. CDR3 bases: TGTGCCAGCTCACCGGGCAGGACGAACACTGAAGCTTTCTTT.

The chain is built from TRBV9 and TRBJ1-2; 7 bases match TRBD1. This CDR3 is built from 14 residues. Germline CDR1 reads SGDLS; CDR2 reads YYNGEE. V dropped 2 bases and J dropped 3; count of bases not matched to a gene: 4. CDR3: CASSVSGTDYGYTF. Written as DNA, the CDR3 is TGTGCCAGCAGCGTTTCCGGGACAGACTATGGCTACACCTTC.

This chain's CDR3 is CASSQGAFDRAGETQYF. CDR3 nucleotides: TGCGCCAGCAGCCAAGGGGCCTTTGACAGGGCGGGGGAGACCCAGTACTTC. This chain links TRBV4-1 with TRBJ2-5; possible D gene TRBD1, 7 bases. Trimming shortened V by 1 base and J by 5 bases, and 20 bases separated the two germline ends. This CDR3 spans 17 amino acids. Germline CDR1 MGHRA, CDR2 YSYEKL.

This chain links TRBV19 with TRBJ1-5; tentative D call: TRBD1 (5 bases). The CDR3 has 14 amino acids. Per germline, CDR1 LNHDA and CDR2 SQIVND (reference sequence). Deletions cut 7 bases from V and 6 bases from J, with 16 bases between. CDR3 loop: CASKGLTSGQPQHF. The CDR3 DNA reads as TGTGCCAGTAAGGGGCTGACATCGGGTCAGCCCCAGCATTTT.

This clone was recorded a few times. This sequence joins TRBV20-1 and TRBJ1-1; 7 nucleotides agree with TRBD1. CDR3 length equals 14 residues. The V and J ends lost 3 bases and 4 bases, in that order; junction bases with no gene match: 8. Looked up from germline, CDR1 is DFQATT and CDR2 is SNEGSKA (reference sequence). CDR3 in amino acids: CSASDRAGGTEAFF. DNA for the CDR3: TGCAGTGCTAGTGATCGAGCAGGGGGCACTGAAGCTTTCTTT.

The genes are TRBV7-9 and TRBJ2-5; 7 nucleotides align to TRBD2. The V segment lost 5 bases and the J segment 5 bases; nucleotides outside the gene matches: 8. Germline V gene lookup returns CDR1 SEHNR and CDR2 FQNEAQ (reference sequence). The CDR3 is 14 amino acids. Here the CDR3 reads CASSRGGGSETQYF. In DNA, the CDR3 is TGTGCCAGCAGCCGCGGGGGAGGTTCCGAGACCCAGTACTTC.